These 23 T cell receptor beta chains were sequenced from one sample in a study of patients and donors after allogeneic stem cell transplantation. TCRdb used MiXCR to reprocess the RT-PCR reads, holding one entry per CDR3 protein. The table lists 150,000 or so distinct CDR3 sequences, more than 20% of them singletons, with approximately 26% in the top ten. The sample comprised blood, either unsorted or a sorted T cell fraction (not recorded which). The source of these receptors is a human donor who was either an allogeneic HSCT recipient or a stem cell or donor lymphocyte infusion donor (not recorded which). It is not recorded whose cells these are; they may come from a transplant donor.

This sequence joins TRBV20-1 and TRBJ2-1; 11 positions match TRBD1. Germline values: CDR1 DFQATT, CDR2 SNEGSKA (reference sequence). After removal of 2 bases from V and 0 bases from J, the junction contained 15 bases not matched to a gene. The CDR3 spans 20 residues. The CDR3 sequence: CSARTGPGQGAILSYNEQFF. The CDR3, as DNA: TGCAGTGCTAGAACCGGCCCAGGACAGGGGGCGATTCTCTCCTACAATGAGCAGTTCTTC.

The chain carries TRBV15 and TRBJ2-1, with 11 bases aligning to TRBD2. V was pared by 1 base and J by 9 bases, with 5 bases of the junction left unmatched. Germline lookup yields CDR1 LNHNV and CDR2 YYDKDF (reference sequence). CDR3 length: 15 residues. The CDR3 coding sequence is TGTGCCACCAGCAGAGTTAGCGGGGGGGCGAGTGAGCAGTTCTTC. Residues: CATSRVSGGASEQFF.

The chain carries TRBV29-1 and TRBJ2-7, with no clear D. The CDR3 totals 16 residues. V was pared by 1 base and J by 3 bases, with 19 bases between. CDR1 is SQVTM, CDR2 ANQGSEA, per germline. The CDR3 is CSVEGPDGEFIYEQYF. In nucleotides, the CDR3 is TGCAGCGTTGAAGGTCCGGACGGAGAATTTATCTACGAGCAGTACTTC.

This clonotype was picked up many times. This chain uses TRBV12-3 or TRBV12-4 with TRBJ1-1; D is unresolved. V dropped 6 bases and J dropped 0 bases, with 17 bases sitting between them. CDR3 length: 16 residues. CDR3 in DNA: TGTGCCAGCAGCAAGGACGGGGTATTCATGAACACTGAAGCTTTCTTT. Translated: CASSKDGVFMNTEAFF.

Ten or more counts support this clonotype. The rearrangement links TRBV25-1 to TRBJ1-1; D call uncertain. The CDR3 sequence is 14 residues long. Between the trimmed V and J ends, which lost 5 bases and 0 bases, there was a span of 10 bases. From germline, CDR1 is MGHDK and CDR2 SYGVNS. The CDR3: CASSTRNMNTEAFF. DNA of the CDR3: TGTGCCAGCAGTACCAGAAACATGAACACTGAAGCTTTCTTT.

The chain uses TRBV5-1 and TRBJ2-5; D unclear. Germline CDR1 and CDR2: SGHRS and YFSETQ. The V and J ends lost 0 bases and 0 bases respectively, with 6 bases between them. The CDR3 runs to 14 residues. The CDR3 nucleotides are TGCGCCAGCAGCTTGGACTCGTACCAAGAGACCCAGTACTTC. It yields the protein CASSLDSYQETQYF.

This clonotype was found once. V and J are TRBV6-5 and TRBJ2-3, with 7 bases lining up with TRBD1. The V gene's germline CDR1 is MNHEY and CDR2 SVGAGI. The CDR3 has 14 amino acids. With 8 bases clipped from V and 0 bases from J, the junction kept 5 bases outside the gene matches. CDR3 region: CASQRQGSTDTQYF. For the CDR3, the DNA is TGTGCCAGCCAAAGACAGGGAAGCACAGATACGCAGTATTTT.

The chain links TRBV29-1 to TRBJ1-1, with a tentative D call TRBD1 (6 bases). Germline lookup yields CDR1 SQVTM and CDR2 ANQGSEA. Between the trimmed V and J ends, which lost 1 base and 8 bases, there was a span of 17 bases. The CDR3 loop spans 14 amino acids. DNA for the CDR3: TGCAGCGTTGAAGGGGTGTTCGAGGGGGAGGAAGCTTTCTTT. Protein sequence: CSVEGVFEGEEAFF.

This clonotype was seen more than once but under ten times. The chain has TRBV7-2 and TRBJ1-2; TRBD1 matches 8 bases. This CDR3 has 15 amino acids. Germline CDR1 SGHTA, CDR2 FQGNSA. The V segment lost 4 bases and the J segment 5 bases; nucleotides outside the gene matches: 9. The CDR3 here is CASSWQRTGLYGYTF. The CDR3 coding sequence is TGTGCCAGCAGCTGGCAGCGGACAGGGTTATATGGCTACACCTTC.

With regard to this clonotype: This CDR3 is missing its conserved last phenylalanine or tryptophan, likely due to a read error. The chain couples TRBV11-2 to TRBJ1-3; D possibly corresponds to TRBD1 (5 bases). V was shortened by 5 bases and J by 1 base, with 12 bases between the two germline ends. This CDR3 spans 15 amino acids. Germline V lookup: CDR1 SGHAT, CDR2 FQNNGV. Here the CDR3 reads CASSQSDSSGNTIYL. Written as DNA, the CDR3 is TGTGCCAGCAGCCAATCAGACAGTTCTGGAAACACCATATATCTT.

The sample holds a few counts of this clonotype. CDR3 coding DNA: TGTGCCAGCAGCTCCGGGACACCGAATAGCAATCAGCCCCAGCATTTT. Translated: CASSSGTPNSNQPQHF. This chain links TRBV5-8 with TRBJ1-5; the D gene is possibly TRBD1 (6 bases). Germline loops: CDR1 SGHTS, CDR2 YDEGEE. The CDR3 runs to 16 residues. V was pared by 3 bases and J by 0 bases, with 13 bases between.

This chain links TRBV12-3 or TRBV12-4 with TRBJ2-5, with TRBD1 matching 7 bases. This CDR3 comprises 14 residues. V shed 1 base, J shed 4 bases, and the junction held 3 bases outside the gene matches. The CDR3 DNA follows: TGTGCCAGCAGTTTAGTAGGGGGCACAGAGACCCAGTACTTC. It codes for CASSLVGGTETQYF.

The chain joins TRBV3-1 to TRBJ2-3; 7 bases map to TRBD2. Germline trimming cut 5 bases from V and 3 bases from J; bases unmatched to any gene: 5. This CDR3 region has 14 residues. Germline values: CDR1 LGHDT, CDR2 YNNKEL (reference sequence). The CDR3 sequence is CASSDPSGTDTQYF. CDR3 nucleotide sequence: TGTGCCAGCAGCGATCCTAGCGGAACAGATACGCAGTATTTT.

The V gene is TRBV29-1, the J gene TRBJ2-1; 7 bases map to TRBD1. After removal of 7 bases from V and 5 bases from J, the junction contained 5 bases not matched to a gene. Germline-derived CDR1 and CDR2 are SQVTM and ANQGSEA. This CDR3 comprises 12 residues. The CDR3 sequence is CSEGTDDNEQFF. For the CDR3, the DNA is TGCAGCGAGGGGACAGACGACAATGAGCAGTTCTTC.

The CDR3 sequence is CASTIGETEAFF. CDR3 sequence (DNA): TGTGCCAGCACCATTGGGGAGACTGAAGCTTTCTTT. This rearrangement joins TRBV12-3 or TRBV12-4 to TRBJ1-1; D is unresolved. This CDR3 has 12 amino acids. Trimming took off 7 bases at V and 5 bases at J, with 11 bases between the two ends.

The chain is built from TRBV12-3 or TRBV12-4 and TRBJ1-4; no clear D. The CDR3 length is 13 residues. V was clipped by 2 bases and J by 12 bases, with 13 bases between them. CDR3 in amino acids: CASSLMIGGELFF. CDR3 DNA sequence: TGTGCCAGCAGTTTAATGATCGGCGGAGAACTGTTTTTT.

CDR3 region: CARWGTSGTVDTQYF. CDR3 nucleotides: TGTGCCAGATGGGGGACTAGCGGGACGGTAGATACGCAGTATTTT. The chain recombines TRBV27 with TRBJ2-3; TRBD2 aligns across 13 bases. The CDR3 sequence is 15 residues long. The germline V gene has CDR1 MNHEY and CDR2 SMNVEV (reference sequence). V dropped 9 bases and J dropped 5; count of bases not matched to a gene: 8.

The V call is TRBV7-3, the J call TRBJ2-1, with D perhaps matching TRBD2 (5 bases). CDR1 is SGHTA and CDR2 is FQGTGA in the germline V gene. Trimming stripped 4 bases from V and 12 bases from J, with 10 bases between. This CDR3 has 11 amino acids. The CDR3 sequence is CASSSGIGQFF. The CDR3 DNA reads TGTGCCAGCAGCTCCGGGATAGGGCAGTTCTTC.

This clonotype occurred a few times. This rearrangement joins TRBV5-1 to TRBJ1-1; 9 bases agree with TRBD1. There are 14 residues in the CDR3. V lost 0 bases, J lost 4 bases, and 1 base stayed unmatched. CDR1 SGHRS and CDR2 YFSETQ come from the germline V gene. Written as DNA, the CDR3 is TGCGCCAGCAGCTTGGGGACAGGGGCCACTGAAGCTTTCTTT. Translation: CASSLGTGATEAFF.

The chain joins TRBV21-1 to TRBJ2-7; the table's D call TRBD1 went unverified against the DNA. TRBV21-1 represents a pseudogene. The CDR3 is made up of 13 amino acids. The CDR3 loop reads CASSNTGGDEQYF. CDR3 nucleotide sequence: TGTGCCAGCAGCAATACAGGGGGAGACGAGCAGTACTTC.

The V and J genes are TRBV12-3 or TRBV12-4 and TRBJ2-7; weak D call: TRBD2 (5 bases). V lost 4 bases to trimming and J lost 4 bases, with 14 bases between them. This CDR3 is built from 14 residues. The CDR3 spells CASSSTWGEYEQYF. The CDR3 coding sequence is TGTGCCAGCAGTTCGACTTGGGGAGAATACGAGCAGTACTTC.

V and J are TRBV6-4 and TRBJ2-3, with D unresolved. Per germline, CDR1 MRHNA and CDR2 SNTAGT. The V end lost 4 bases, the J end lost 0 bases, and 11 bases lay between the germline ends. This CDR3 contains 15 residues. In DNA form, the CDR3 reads TGTGCCAGCAGTGCCTACAGTACCAGCACAGATACGCAGTATTTT. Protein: CASSAYSTSTDTQYF.

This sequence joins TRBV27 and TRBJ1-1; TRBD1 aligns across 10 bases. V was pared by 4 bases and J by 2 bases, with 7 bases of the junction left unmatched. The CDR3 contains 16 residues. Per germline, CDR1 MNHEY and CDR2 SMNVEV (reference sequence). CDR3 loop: CASSSQTGGLNTEAFF. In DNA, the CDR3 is TGTGCCAGCAGTTCCCAGACAGGGGGCCTTAACACTGAAGCTTTCTTT.